Given below is one TCR beta chain in context. CDR3 length equals 15 residues. Germline CDR1 reads SGHVS; CDR2 reads FNYEAQ. The V gene end was trimmed by 2 bases and the J gene end by 3 bases; junction bases not matched to a gene: 1. This record belongs to a study of blood T cell repertoires in COVID-19. Study-level information: Acute and convalescent COVID-19 specimens originated in the United States, Italy and Spain. The analysed material was cDNA or gDNA that came from T cells, B-cell-depleted T cells, or PBMCs.

Original handling: Estimation of nucleated cell counts relied on the amplification of reference gene primers. Method: immunoSEQ multiplex PCR; TCRdb's copy keeps in-frame clones and lacks some. V and J calls and clone size are those listed in that table; D and trimming were worked out from the DNA. The sample lists 110,000 to 150,000 clones; 90% were seen once. The source is a woman older than 75 with acute or convalescent COVID-19. The chain combines TRBV7-6 with TRBJ1-4, with 9 bases lining up with TRBD1. Source material: peripheral blood. The CDR3 is CASSLRDRANEKLFF. The CDR3 coding sequence is TGTGCCAGCAGCTTAAGGGACAGGGCTAATGAAAAACTGTTTTTT.